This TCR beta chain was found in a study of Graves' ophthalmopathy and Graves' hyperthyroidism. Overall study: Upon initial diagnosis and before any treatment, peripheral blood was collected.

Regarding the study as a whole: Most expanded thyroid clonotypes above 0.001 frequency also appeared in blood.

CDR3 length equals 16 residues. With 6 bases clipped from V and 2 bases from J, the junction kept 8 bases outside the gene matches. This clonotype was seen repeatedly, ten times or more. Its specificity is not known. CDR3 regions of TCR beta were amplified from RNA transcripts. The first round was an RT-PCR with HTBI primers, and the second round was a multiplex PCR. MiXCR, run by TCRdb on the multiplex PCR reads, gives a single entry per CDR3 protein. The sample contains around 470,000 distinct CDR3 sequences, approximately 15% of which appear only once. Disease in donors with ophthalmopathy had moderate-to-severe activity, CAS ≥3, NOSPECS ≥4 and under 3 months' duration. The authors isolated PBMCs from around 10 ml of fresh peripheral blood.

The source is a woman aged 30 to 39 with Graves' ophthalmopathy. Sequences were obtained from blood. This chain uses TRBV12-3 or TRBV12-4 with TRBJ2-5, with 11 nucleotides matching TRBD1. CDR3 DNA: TGTGCCAGCAGCTGGACAGGGGGCGCGGAGCAAGAGACCCAGTACTTC. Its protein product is CASSWTGGAEQETQYF.